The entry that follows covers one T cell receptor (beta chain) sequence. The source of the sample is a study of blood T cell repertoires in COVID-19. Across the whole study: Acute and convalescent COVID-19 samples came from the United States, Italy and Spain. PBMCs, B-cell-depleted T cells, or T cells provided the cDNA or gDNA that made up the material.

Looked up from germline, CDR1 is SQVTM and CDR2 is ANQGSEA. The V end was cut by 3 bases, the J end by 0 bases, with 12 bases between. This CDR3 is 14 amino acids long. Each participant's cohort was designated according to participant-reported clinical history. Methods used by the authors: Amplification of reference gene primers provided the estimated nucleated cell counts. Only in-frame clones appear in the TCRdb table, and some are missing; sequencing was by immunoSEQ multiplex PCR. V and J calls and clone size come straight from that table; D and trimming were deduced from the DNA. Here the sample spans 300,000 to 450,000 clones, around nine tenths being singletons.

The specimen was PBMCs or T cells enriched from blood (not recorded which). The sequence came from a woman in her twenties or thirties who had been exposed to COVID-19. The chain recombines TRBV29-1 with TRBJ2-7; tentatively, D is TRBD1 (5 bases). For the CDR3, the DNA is TGCAGCGTTGAGGTCAGGGCCTCCTCCTACGAGCAGTACTTC. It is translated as CSVEVRASSYEQYF.